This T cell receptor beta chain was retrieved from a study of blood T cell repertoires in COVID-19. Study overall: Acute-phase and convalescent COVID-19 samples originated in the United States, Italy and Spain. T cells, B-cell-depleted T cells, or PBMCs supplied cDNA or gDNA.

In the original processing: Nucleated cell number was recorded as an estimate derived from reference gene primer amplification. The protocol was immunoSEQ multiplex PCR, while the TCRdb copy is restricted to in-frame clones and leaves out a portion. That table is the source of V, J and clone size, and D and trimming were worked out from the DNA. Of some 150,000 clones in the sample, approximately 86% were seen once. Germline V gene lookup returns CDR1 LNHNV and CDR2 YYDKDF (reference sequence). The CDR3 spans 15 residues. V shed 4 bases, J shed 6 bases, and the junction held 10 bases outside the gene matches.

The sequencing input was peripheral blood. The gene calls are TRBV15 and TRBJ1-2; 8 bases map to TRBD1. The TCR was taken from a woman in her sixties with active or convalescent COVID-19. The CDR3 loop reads CATSTRDRRRDGYTF. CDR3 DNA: TGTGCCACCAGCACCCGGGACAGGAGACGGGATGGCTACACCTTC.